Included here is one TCR beta chain sequence, with context. The antigen is undetermined. This specimen comes from a study of cytomegalovirus exposure and HLA in healthy donors. Assay used: immunoSEQ multiplex PCR; TCRdb lists only in-frame clones, some missing. Among approximately 76,000 clones listed, nearly 95% were seen once. Overall study results and limits: CMV antigen specificity of a few CMV-associated chains was confirmed in vitro.

The validation cohort, a group of under 150 subjects, included the donors and was separate from the roughly 670-subject first cohort. This CDR3 contains 13 residues. The germline V gene has CDR1 MDHEN and CDR2 SYDVKM. Trimming removed 5 bases from V and 5 bases from J, with 12 bases in between. This rearrangement joins TRBV28 to TRBJ2-5, with a possible D match to TRBD2 (5 bases). Sample: PBMCs. This sequence was found in a woman in her late teens or twenties in good health and CMV-seronegative. The CDR3 here is CASSDWAGETQYF. For the CDR3, the DNA is TGTGCCAGCAGTGACTGGGCGGGCGAGACCCAGTACTTC. Drawing the rest from reference TRBV28 and TRBJ2-5, the complete variable domain is DVKVTQSSRYLVKRTGEKVFLECVQDMDHENMFWYRQDPGLGLRLIYFSYDVKMKEKGDIPEGYSVSREKKERFSLILESASTNQTSMYLCASSDWAGETQYFGPGTRLLVL.